The T cell receptor beta chain under discussion was sequenced for a study of blood T cell repertoires in COVID-19 (dated by TCRdb to 2020 to 2021). The study in broad terms: Recovered participants in ImmuneRACE Cohort 3 were defined by two consecutive negative NP/OP PCR tests, clearance by a healthcare professional, or resolution of symptoms. The collaborator samples originated in the United States, Italy and Spain and spanned the acute and convalescent phases of COVID-19. The prospective study material was composed of cDNA or gDNA derived from T cells, B-cell-depleted T cells, or PBMCs. Deeply sampled blood TCRbeta repertoires from subjects exposed to, actively infected with, or recovered from COVID-19 were included in the dataset. A freely available public database, intended as a resource for researchers studying the immune response to SARS-CoV-2, is where the repertoires were released. Samples came from the ongoing ImmuneRACE study (first 160 participants) plus 1,254 subjects from 6 global collaborators. Nearly every sample came with metadata listing a de-identified subject ID, COVID-19 status, age in years and sex. Where available, HLA class I and class II types were obtained from metadata supplied by the sample provider rather than from assay-based typing. What the authors observed across the whole study: The amount of clinical and demographic metadata varied by source and participant and was provided uncurated.

Participants in the prospective study were aged about 18 to 95 years, lived in approximately 26 United States geographic areas, and enrolled through a virtual design. In the prospective study, cohorts were assigned on the basis of participant-reported clinical history obtained from a screening survey and a study questionnaire. Mobile phlebotomists in the prospective study collected whole blood, serum and a nasopharyngeal or oropharyngeal swab from every participant. Over an approximately 2-month period, participants in the prospective study had the option of providing additional blood draws and questionnaires. Prospective study blood samples were shipped either frozen or at room temperature before DNA extraction. TCRbeta CDR3 regions were amplified from genomic DNA by means of the immunoSEQ Assay, a bias-controlled multiplex PCR. Under the source paper's analysis protocol: Within the assay, amplification of reference gene primers was used to estimate how many nucleated cells each sample contained. To quantify the absolute abundance of each unique TCRbeta CDR3 rearrangement, sequence reads were collapsed and filtered. For each sample, productive Simpson clonality was calculated as the square root of Simpson's diversity index across productive rearrangements. TCRdb holds this immuneACCESS table with in-frame rearrangements only. Some clones are missing; in checked studies, unresolved V genes explain under half, and the rest has no known cause. V and J calls and clone size are as listed in that table; D and trimming were resolved from the DNA. The sample records more than 200,000 clones, 87% of which are singletons. Roughly 7.2% of the sample is in the top ten clones.

V was cut back by 0 bases and J by 0 bases, leaving a gap of 8 bases between them. The CDR3, cysteine through phenylalanine, is 16 amino acids long. Just the 48-base CDR3 DNA is kept, in frame starting at base 1. CDR1 and CDR2, per the germline V gene, are WSHSY and SAAADI. In the case of this clone: Its antigen target is currently unknown. No base quality values were provided; no much bigger clone lies one nucleotide off.

This sequence uses TRBV10-2 and TRBJ2-2; a tentative D match to TRBD2 spans 5 bases. The sample was PBMCs or T cells enriched from blood (not recorded which). The sequence derives from a man aged 25-45 years in a cohort exposed to, infected with or recovered from COVID-19 (not recorded which). The bases are TGCGCCAGCAGTGAGTCGGCGGGCGCGAACACCGGGGAGCTGTTTTTT. This is translated as CASSESAGANTGELFF.